A selection of T cell receptor beta chains follows, all from one sample in a study of regulatory dendritic cells for organ transplantation. Clones were sequenced by immunoSEQ multiplex PCR, and TCRdb holds only the in-frame ones, with some missing. The sample lists around 20,000 clones, around three quarters occurring once. Sequenced: memory CD4+ T cells from blood. The receptors come from a human donor in good health. CDR3s include the opening cysteine and the closing phenylalanine or tryptophan. The D gene is left open where the match is weak. The size of a clone is reported for some rows only, either as once, few or many, or as a class for expanded clones.

j_call | d_call | cdr3_length | clone_size | v_call | cdr3_nt | cdr3_aa
TRBJ1-4 | NA | 15 | NA | TRBV6-1 | TGTGCCAGCAGTGACGGCGGGTACCTCACCCTCAAACTGTTTTTT | CASSDGGYLTLKLFF
TRBJ2-3 | TRBD2 | 18 | NA | TRBV10-3 | TGTGCCATCAGTGAGTCGATAGCGGGGGCCTACCGCACAGATACGCAGTATTTT | CAISESIAGAYRTDTQYF
TRBJ1-6 | TRBD1 | 15 | NA | TRBV27 | TGTGCCAGCAGTTCCCGGGACAGGGACAGCTCACCCCTCCACTTT | CASSSRDRDSSPLHF
TRBJ2-1 | NA | 13 | NA | TRBV29-1 | TGCAGCGTTGAGGGGGGCGGGAGCGATGAGCAGTTCTTC | CSVEGGGSDEQFF
TRBJ1-5 | TRBD1 | 15 | few | TRBV5-1 | TGCGCCAGCAGCTCTACAGGGGATGACAATCAGCCCCAGCATTTT | CASSSTGDDNQPQHF
TRBJ2-4 | NA | 13 | few | TRBV27 | TGTGCCAGCAGTTTACCTCCGTTTGACATTCAGTACTTC | CASSLPPFDIQYF
TRBJ2-2 | NA | 13 | NA | TRBV19 | TGTGCCAGTACTCCGCGGGACACCGGGGAGCTGTTTTTT | CASTPRDTGELFF
TRBJ2-5 | TRBD2 | 18 | NA | TRBV5-1 | TGCGCCAGCAGCTCTCGACCGGGACTAGCGGGGGGGGGTGAGACCCAGTACTTC | CASSSRPGLAGGGETQYF
TRBJ2-2 | TRBD1 | 16 | NA | TRBV19 | TGTGCCAGTAGTAGGGGACAGGGCGCGGGCGCCGGGGAGCTGTTTTTT | CASSRGQGAGAGELFF
TRBJ1-5 | TRBD1 | 14 | once | TRBV5-1 | TGCGCCAGCAGCCCAGGGGGGATCGGGCAGCCCCAGCATTTT | CASSPGGIGQPQHF
TRBJ2-1 | TRBD2 | 16 | NA | TRBV14 | TGTGCCAGCAGCTACTGGAGGACTAGCGGGGGGAATGAGCAGTTCTTC | CASSYWRTSGGNEQFF
TRBJ1-1 | TRBD1 | 15 | NA | TRBV7-8 | TGTGCCAGCAGCTTCCTTTCTGACAGGGGGCGCAAAGCTTTCTTT | CASSFLSDRGRKAFF
TRBJ2-3 | NA | 15 | NA | TRBV9 | TGTGCCAGCAGCGTAAACCCAGGGGGGACAGATACGCAGTATTTT | CASSVNPGGTDTQYF
TRBJ2-1 | TRBD2 | 14 | NA | TRBV15 | TGTGCCACCAGACCGGGACTAGCGGGCAATGAGCAGTTCTTC | CATRPGLAGNEQFF
TRBJ1-1 | TRBD1 | 13 | NA | TRBV6-5 | TGTGCCAGCAGGGCAGGGGGTGTCACTGAAGCTTTCTTT | CASRAGGVTEAFF
TRBJ2-1 | TRBD1 | 14 | NA | TRBV5-6 | TGTGCCAGCAGCGGAAACAGGGGGCGAAATGAGCAGTTCTTC | CASSGNRGRNEQFF
TRBJ2-2 | NA | 14 | NA | TRBV4-2 | TGTGCCAGCAGCCAAGAGAGGTTCACCGGGGAGCTGTTTTTT | CASSQERFTGELFF
TRBJ2-1 | NA | 15 | NA | TRBV27 | TGTGCCAGCAGTTTTAGAGGAGGGCCCCTCAATGAGCAGTTCTTC | CASSFRGGPLNEQFF
TRBJ2-1 | TRBD2 | 14 | NA | TRBV7-9 | TGTGCCAGCAGCCGAGCGGGGTCCCTGGGTGAGCAGTTCTTC | CASSRAGSLGEQFF
TRBJ1-1 | NA | 18 | few | TRBV21-1 | TGTGCCAGCAGCAAAGAGGCCCGGATTGGACAGGGGAACACTGAAGCTTTCTTT | CASSKEARIGQGNTEAFF
TRBJ2-5 | NA | 14 | NA | TRBV6-6 | TGTGCCAGCAGTTACTCGAACAGGGAAGAGACCCAGTACTTC | CASSYSNREETQYF
TRBJ2-3 | TRBD1 | 16 | NA | TRBV5-6 | TGTGCCAGCAGCTTGCAGGGACAGGGGACCACAGATACGCAGTATTTT | CASSLQGQGTTDTQYF
TRBJ2-7 | NA | 16 | NA | TRBV11-2 | TGTGCCAGCAGCTTAGAGGGGGCTGCGCGCGGTTACGAGCAGTACTTC | CASSLEGAARGYEQYF
TRBJ2-1 | NA | 13 | NA | TRBV12-5 | TGTGCTAGTGCTCCTCCACAGGGCAATGAGCAGTTCTTC | CASAPPQGNEQFF
TRBJ2-2 | TRBD1 | 13 | NA | TRBV6-4 | TGTGCCAGCCAGGGGACAGCCACCGGGGAGCTGTTTTTT | CASQGTATGELFF
TRBJ2-3 | NA | 15 | NA | TRBV5-5 | TGTGCCAGCAGCTTTGGGGGGGCAGGGGCAGATACGCAGTATTTT | CASSFGGAGADTQYF
TRBJ1-1 | NA | 11 | NA | TRBV20-1 | TGCAGTGCTAGAAGGGAGACCACAGCTTTCTTT | CSARRETTAFF
TRBJ2-3 | NA | 13 | NA | TRBV4-3 | TGCGCCAGCAGCCAACAATTAGAGGATACGCAGTATTTT | CASSQQLEDTQYF
TRBJ2-3 | NA | 15 | NA | TRBV11-2 | TGTGCCAGCAGCCCAGGACTCGGGAGCACAGATACGCAGTATTTT | CASSPGLGSTDTQYF
TRBJ2-5 | TRBD2 | 13 | NA | TRBV29-1 | TGCAGCGTTGGGACTAGCGGCCAAGAGACCCAGTACTTC | CSVGTSGQETQYF
TRBJ1-1 | NA | 12 | NA | TRBV28 | TGTGCCAGCTACCAGGTGAACACTGAAGCTTTCTTT | CASYQVNTEAFF
TRBJ1-6 | NA | 14 | few | TRBV19 | TGTGCCAGTAGTATTACCAGTTATAATTCACCCCTCCACTTT | CASSITSYNSPLHF
TRBJ2-3 | TRBD2 | 19 | once | TRBV9 | TGTGCCAGCAGCTCCGGGGGGGGACTAGCGGGGGCCGGCACAGATACGCAGTATTTT | CASSSGGGLAGAGTDTQYF
TRBJ1-5 | NA | 14 | once | TRBV6-5 | TGTGCCAGCAGCCGAGGACGGGAAAATCAGCCCCAGCATTTT | CASSRGRENQPQHF
TRBJ2-1 | NA | 15 | NA | TRBV2 | TGTGCCAGCATGAGTGGGGGGAGCTCCTACAATGAGCAGTTCTTC | CASMSGGSSYNEQFF
TRBJ2-1 | TRBD1 | 15 | NA | TRBV19 | TGTGCCAGTAGTGTTCAGGGGGCCCCCGGGAATGAGCAGTTCTTC | CASSVQGAPGNEQFF
TRBJ2-1 | TRBD1 | 17 | few | TRBV5-3 | TGTGCCAGAAGTTACCACCACAGGGGGCATGGGTACAATGAGCAGTTCTTC | CARSYHHRGHGYNEQFF
TRBJ2-1 | TRBD2 | 14 | NA | TRBV6-4 | TGTGCTAGGTACGGGGGGGGCTCCTACAATGAGCAGTTCTTC | CARYGGGSYNEQFF
TRBJ2-7 | NA | 15 | NA | TRBV5-1 | TGCGCCAGCAGCTTGGCCGGAGACAGTCCCTACGAGCAGTACTTC | CASSLAGDSPYEQYF
TRBJ1-6 | NA | 13 | NA | TRBV7-3 | TGTGCCAGCAGCTCGGGAACTCATTCACCCCTCCACTTT | CASSSGTHSPLHF
TRBJ1-2 | NA | 13 | NA | TRBV5-6 | TGTGCCAGCCACCCTACGGGGACTAGAGGCTACACCTTC | CASHPTGTRGYTF
TRBJ1-1 | NA | 13 | NA | TRBV2 | TGTGCCAGCAGTCCCGGACAGAACACTGAAGCTTTCTTT | CASSPGQNTEAFF
TRBJ2-1 | NA | 11 | NA | TRBV5-5 | TGTGCCAGCAGCTTGGAACAGGATCGGTTCTTC | CASSLEQDRFF